This paragraph reports one T cell receptor beta chain. Its antigen remains unknown. The data were obtained in a study of vaccination effects on CD4 cells after COVID-19. Study at large: Of the BNT162b2 and mRNA-1273 vaccines, participants received two doses of one or the other.

CDR3 length: 13 residues. Trimming stripped 0 bases from V and 4 bases from J, with 6 bases between. CDR1 is KGHSH and CDR2 is LQKENI in the germline V gene. Study-level points and caveats: Researchers report that only 1 of 255 vaccine-induced clones in healthy vaccinees cross-reacted with common cold coronaviruses. Infection-derived and vaccine-derived clones contracted markedly late after vaccination.

Before sequencing, viral peptide pools were used by the ViraFEST assay to expand antigen-specific CD4+ T cells. With about 9 days of culture completed, CD4+ T cells were isolated. On days 3 and 7, fresh IL-2 medium replaced half the medium. The repertoire was sequenced with immunoSEQ multiplex PCR; TCRdb's copy has only in-frame clones and lacks some. The data contain 11,000 to 15,000 clones, around 80% of them seen just once; the ten biggest clones take up about 25%. The chain has TRBV18 and TRBJ2-5, with no clear D. The clonotype comes from a human donor who received a COVID-19 vaccine. The starting material was CD4+ T cells from PBMCs cultured with HCoV-229E spike peptides, obtained before COVID-19 vaccination. CDR3 bases: TGTGCCAGCTCACCACCTACCCGAGAGACCCAGTACTTC. This codes for CASSPPTRETQYF.